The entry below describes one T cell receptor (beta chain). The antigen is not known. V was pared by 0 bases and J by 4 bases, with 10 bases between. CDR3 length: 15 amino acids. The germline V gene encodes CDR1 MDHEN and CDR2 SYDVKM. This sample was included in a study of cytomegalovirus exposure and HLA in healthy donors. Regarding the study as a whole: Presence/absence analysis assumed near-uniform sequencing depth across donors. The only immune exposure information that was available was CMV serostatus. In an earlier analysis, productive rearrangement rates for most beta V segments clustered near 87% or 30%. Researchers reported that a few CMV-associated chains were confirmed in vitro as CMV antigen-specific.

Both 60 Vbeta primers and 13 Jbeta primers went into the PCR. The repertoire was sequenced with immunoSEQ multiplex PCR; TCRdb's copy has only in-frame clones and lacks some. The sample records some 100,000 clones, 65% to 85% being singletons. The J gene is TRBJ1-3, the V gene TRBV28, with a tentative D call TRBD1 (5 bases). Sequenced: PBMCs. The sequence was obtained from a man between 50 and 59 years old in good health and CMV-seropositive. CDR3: CASSLWSRAGNTIYF. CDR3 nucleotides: TGTGCCAGCAGTTTATGGTCCAGGGCCGGAAACACCATATATTTT.